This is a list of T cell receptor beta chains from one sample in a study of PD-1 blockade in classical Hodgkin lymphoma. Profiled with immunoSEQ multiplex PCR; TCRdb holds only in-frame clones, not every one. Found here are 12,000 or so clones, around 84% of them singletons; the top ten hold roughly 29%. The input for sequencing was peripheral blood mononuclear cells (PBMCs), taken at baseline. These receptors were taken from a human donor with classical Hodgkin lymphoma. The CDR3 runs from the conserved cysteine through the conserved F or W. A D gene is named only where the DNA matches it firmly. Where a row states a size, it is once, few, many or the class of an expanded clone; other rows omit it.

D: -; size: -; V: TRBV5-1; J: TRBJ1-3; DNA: TGCGCCAGCAGCTTGTCCGCGGAAAACTCTGGAAACACCATATATTTT; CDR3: CASSLSAENSGNTIYF
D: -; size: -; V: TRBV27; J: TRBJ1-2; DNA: TGTGCCAGCAGACTCCTGGAAACCGGGCCGTGGGGCTACACCTTC; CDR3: CASRLLETGPWGYTF
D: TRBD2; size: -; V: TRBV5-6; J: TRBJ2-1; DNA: TGTGCCAGCAGCATCCTAGCGGGGGGTCGGTATGAGCAGTTCTTC; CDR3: CASSILAGGRYEQFF
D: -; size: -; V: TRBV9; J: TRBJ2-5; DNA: TGTGCCAGCAGCGAACAGGGACGGCGGCAAGAGACCCAGTACTTC; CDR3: CASSEQGRRQETQYF
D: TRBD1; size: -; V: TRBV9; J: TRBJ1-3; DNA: TGTGCCAGCAGCCCCGGACAGGGGGCCCCCTTAGCTGGAAACACCATATATTTT; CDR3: CASSPGQGAPLAGNTIYF
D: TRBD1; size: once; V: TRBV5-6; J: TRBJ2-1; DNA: TGTGCCAGCAGCTTGATGCGACAGGGAACGAATGAGCAGTTCTTC; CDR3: CASSLMRQGTNEQFF
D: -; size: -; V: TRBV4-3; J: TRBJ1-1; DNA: TGCGCCAGCAGCCAAGATCCCGGGGGCGCTTTCACTGAAGCTTTCTTT; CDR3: CASSQDPGGAFTEAFF
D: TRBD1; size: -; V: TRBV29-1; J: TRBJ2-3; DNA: TGCAGCGTGGACAGGGCAGATACGCAGTATTTT; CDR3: CSVDRADTQYF
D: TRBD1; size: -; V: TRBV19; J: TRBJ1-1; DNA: TGTGCCAGTAGTATTAGGCACAGTATGGTCGGCGGCCCGACAGGGATGGGCACTGAAGCTTTCTTT; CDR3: CASSIRHSMVGGPTGMGTEAFF
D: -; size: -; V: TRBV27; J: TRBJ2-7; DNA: TGTGCCAGCAGCCCTGGACGGTCCGCCTACGAGCAGTACTTC; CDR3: CASSPGRSAYEQYF
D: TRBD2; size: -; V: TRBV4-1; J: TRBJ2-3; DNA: TGCGCCAGCAGCCCGGGGGGGGCCGGCCGGGTTGCAGATACGCAGTATTTT; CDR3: CASSPGGAGRVADTQYF
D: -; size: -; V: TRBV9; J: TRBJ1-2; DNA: TGTGCCAGCAGCGTAGGGAAGTTAGACTATGGCTACACCTTC; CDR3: CASSVGKLDYGYTF
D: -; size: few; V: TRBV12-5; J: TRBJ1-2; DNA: TGTGCTAGTGGCCCGGGACTCTATGGCTACACCTTC; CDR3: CASGPGLYGYTF
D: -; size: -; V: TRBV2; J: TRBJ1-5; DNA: TGTGCCAGCAGCGTGGACAGATATCAGCCCCAGCATTTT; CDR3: CASSVDRYQPQHF
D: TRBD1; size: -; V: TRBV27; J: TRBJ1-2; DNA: TGTGCCAGCAGTTTTGGACAGGGGGCGCTTGGCTACACCTTC; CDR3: CASSFGQGALGYTF
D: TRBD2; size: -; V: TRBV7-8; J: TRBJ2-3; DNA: TGTGCCAGCAGCTTGGCGCTAGCGGGCACAGATACGCAGTATTTT; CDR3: CASSLALAGTDTQYF
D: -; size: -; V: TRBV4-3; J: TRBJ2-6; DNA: TGCGCCAGCAGCCCCTCTTGGGGTAGGGCTGGGGCCAACGTCCTGACTTTC; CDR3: CASSPSWGRAGANVLTF
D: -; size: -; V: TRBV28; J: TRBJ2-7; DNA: TGTGCCAGCAGTTTGGGGGGCGAGCAGTACTTC; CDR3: CASSLGGEQYF
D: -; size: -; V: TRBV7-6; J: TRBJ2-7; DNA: TGTGCCAGCAGCATGACAGTTAACGAGCAGTACTTC; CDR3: CASSMTVNEQYF
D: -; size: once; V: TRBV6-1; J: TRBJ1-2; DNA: TGTGCCAGCAGCCCAATCGGGGAGCCCTATGGCTACACCTTC; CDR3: CASSPIGEPYGYTF
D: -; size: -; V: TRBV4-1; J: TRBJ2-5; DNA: TGCGCCAGCAGCCACCTAAAGGAAGAGACCCAGTACTTC; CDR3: CASSHLKEETQYF
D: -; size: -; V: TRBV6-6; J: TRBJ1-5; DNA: TGTGCCAGCGGAACAAATCAGCCCCAGCATTTT; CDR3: CASGTNQPQHF
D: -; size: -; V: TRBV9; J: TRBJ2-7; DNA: TGTGCCAGCAGCGTAGCTCCTAGCCCATCCCTTGGAATCTACGAGCAGTACTTC; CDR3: CASSVAPSPSLGIYEQYF
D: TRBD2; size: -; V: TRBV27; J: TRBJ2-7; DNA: TGTGCCAGCAGTTTGGTGAGAACTAGCGGGGTTTCCTACGAGCAGTACTTC; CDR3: CASSLVRTSGVSYEQYF
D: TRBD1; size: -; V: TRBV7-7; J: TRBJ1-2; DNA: TGTGCTAGCAGTCTAGTAAGTCAGGGACAGGGATGGACCTACGACTATGGCTACACCTTC; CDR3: CASSLVSQGQGWTYDYGYTF
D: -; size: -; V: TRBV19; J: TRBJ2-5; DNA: TGTGCCACCGAGAGCGTAGACCAAGAGACCCAGTACTTC; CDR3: CATESVDQETQYF
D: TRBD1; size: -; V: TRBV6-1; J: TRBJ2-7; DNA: TGTGCCAGCAGGACAGGGGCCCTCCGCTACGAGCAGTACTTC; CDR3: CASRTGALRYEQYF
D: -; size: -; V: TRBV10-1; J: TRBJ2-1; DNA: TGCGCCAGCAGTGAGTCTGGAGACCATGAGCAGTTCTTC; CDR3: CASSESGDHEQFF
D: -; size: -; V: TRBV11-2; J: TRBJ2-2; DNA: TGTGCCAGCAGCAAAGACAAAGGGTTCACCGGGGAGCTGTTTTTT; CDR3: CASSKDKGFTGELFF
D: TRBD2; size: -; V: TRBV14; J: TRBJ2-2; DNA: TGTGCCAGCAGCCCCTACAGGACTAGCGGGAACACCGGGGAGCTGTTTTTT; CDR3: CASSPYRTSGNTGELFF
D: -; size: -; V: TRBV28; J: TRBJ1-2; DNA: TGTGCCAGCAGTTTATCCTCCTATGGCTACACCTTC; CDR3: CASSLSSYGYTF
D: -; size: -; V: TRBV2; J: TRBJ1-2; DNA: TGTGCCAGCAGTGCTCTGGGGGCCATTTCTAACTATGGCTACACCTTC; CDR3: CASSALGAISNYGYTF
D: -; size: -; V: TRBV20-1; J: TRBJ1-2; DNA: TGCAGTGCTCACGTCTATGGCTACACCTTC; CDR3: CSAHVYGYTF
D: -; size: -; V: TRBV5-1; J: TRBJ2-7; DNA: TGCGCCAGCAGCTGGGGGGACGCCTCCTACGAGCAGTACTTC; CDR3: CASSWGDASYEQYF
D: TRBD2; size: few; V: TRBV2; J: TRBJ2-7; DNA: TGTGCCAGCAGTACCCAAGCGGGGGAGGGATTCGAGCAGTACTTC; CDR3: CASSTQAGEGFEQYF
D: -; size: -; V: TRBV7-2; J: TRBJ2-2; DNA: TGTGCCAGCAGCTTATTCTGGAGGCCCGGGGACACCGGGGAGCTGTTTTTT; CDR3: CASSLFWRPGDTGELFF